These 29 T cell receptor beta chains came from one sample sequenced in a study of T cell responses to AZD1222 COVID-19 vaccine. Sequenced by immunoSEQ multiplex PCR; TCRdb stores in-frame clones only, minus some. Of 200,000 to 250,000 clones listed, about 93% were seen once; the top ten hold approximately 1%. Sequencing used peripheral blood, obtained on day 0 of MenACWY control vaccination. The receptors here all came from an adult in good health.

V gene TRBV28 combines with J gene TRBJ2-1, with TRBD2 matching over 9 bases. The CDR3 consists of 15 residues. V lost 7 bases to trimming and J lost 8 bases; unmatched junction nucleotides: 12. In germline, CDR1 is MDHEN, CDR2 SYDVKM. The CDR3 DNA is TGTGCCAGCACCCTGCCAGCGGGGGGAAAGGATGAGCAGTTCTTC. Translating gives CASTLPAGGKDEQFF.

V usage is TRBV5-1 and J usage is TRBJ2-1; TRBD1 is a possible D gene (5 bases). In germline, CDR1 is SGHRS, CDR2 YFSETQ. The ends were cut back, 0 bases at V and 6 bases at J, with 7 bases in the middle. The length of the CDR3 is 13 residues. This CDR3 is CASSLERGNEQFF. CDR3 sequence (DNA): TGCGCCAGCAGCTTGGAAAGGGGCAATGAGCAGTTCTTC.

The chain couples TRBV9 to TRBJ1-4; 10 nucleotides line up with TRBD1. The CDR3 spans 17 residues. Germline V gene lookup returns CDR1 SGDLS and CDR2 YYNGEE. The V gene end was trimmed by 6 bases and the J gene end by 8 bases; junction bases not matched to a gene: 16. Written as DNA, the CDR3 is TGTGCCAGCAACCCGGGACAGGGGAATGATCATGTCGAAAAACTGTTTTTT. Amino acids: CASNPGQGNDHVEKLFF.

The chain combines TRBV30 with TRBJ2-3; 7 nucleotides match TRBD1. J gave up 0 bases and V 5 bases, and 8 bases lay outside the gene matches. Germline lookup yields CDR1 GTSNPN and CDR2 SVGIG (reference sequence). This CDR3 spans 15 amino acids. The CDR3 bases are TGTGCCTGGGGGAAGGGGGCAGATAGCACAGATACGCAGTATTTT. It translates to CAWGKGADSTDTQYF. Based on the CDR3 plus reference TRBV30 and TRBJ2-3, the full variable domain is SQTIHQWPATLVQPVGSPLSLECTVEGTSNPNLYWYRQAAGRGLQLLFYSVGIGQISSEVPQNLSASRPQDRQFILSSKKLLLSDSGFYLCAWGKGADSTDTQYFGPGTRLTVL.

The gene calls are TRBV10-1 and TRBJ2-5, with D hard to call. This CDR3 region has 13 residues. The V end was cut by 5 bases, the J end by 13 bases, with 20 bases between. Germline CDR1 WNHNN, CDR2 SYGVQD (reference sequence). CDR3 loop: CASSSPRSNVMYF. DNA for the CDR3: TGCGCCAGCAGTTCACCCCGGTCAAACGTCATGTACTTC.

The chain links TRBV29-1 to TRBJ1-2; TRBD1 might be the D (5 bases). Trimming removed 6 bases from V and 4 bases from J, with 15 bases in between. CDR3 length equals 13 residues. Per germline, CDR1 SQVTM and CDR2 ANQGSEA. The CDR3, as DNA: TGCAGCGTGGCGGCGGGGCAGGTCTATGGCTACACCTTC. It specifies CSVAAGQVYGYTF. Combining the CDR3 with reference TRBV29-1 and TRBJ1-2 gives the whole variable domain SAVISQKPSRDICQRGTSLTIQCQVDSQVTMMFWYRQQPGQSLTLIATANQGSEATYESGFVIDKFPISRPNLTFSTLTVSNMSPEDSSIYLCSVAAGQVYGYTFGSGTRLTVV.

CDR3: CASRVRGGNQPQHF. CDR3 DNA sequence: TGTGCCAGCAGAGTCAGGGGGGGCAATCAGCCCCAGCATTTT. J is TRBJ1-5 and V is TRBV27; 7 nucleotides match TRBD1. This CDR3 has 14 amino acids. Trimming cost V 6 bases and J 2 bases; bases outside gene matches: 4. The germline V gene has CDR1 MNHEY and CDR2 SMNVEV (reference sequence).

The gene calls are TRBV12-3 or TRBV12-4 and TRBJ1-1, with a possible D match to TRBD1 (5 bases). The CDR3 spans 13 residues. V gave up 6 bases and J gave up 6 bases, with 14 bases separating them. The CDR3 sequence is CASSLREGAEAFF. The CDR3 region has the DNA TGTGCCAGCAGCCTAAGAGAAGGGGCTGAAGCTTTCTTT.

V usage is TRBV6-6 and J usage is TRBJ1-1; the match to TRBD1 covers 10 bases. Per germline, CDR1 MNHNY and CDR2 SVGAGI (reference sequence). This CDR3 has 16 residues. Trimming removed 6 bases from V and 3 bases from J; junction bases left unmatched: 10. DNA for the CDR3: TGTGCCAGCAGGCCTGACAGGGGGCGCGGGGACACTGAAGCTTTCTTT. Residues: CASRPDRGRGDTEAFF.

The chain carries TRBV11-2 and TRBJ1-3; no clear D. CDR1 and CDR2 from the germline V gene are SGHAT and FQNNGV. This CDR3 spans 17 amino acids. The V gene lost 1 base and the J gene lost 0 bases, with 13 bases spanning the gap. CDR3 DNA: TGTGCCAGCAGCTTAGTCTACAGCATCCTCTCTGGAAACACCATATATTTT. Translation gives CASSLVYSILSGNTIYF.

A single count supports this clone. The gene calls are TRBV5-4 and TRBJ2-3, with D perhaps being TRBD1 or TRBD2 (5 bases each). V lost 4 bases and J 2 bases, leaving 17 bases between the germline ends. Germline V CDR1 and CDR2: SGHNT, YYREEE (reference sequence). The CDR3 is 16 residues long. CDR3 region: CASSPDGAPHTDTQYF. Written as DNA, the CDR3 is TGTGCCAGCAGCCCGGACGGGGCCCCCCACACAGATACGCAGTATTTT.

The DNA for the CDR3 is TGTGCCAGGACCTCGGGGCCTTGGGTTAATGAAAAACTGTTTTTT. This sequence encodes CARTSGPWVNEKLFF. This chain joins TRBV6-5 and TRBJ1-4; possibly TRBD1 for D (5 bases). The CDR3 contains 15 residues. CDR1 and CDR2 (germline): MNHEY, SVGAGI. Trimming shortened V by 9 bases and J by 4 bases, and 18 bases separated the two germline ends.

In this sample, this clone turned up a few times. The chain combines TRBV6-6 with TRBJ2-3; TRBD2 is a possible D gene (6 bases). This CDR3 region has 15 residues. Germline V gives CDR1 MNHNY, CDR2 SVGAGI (reference sequence). V shed 5 bases and J shed 0 bases, with 12 bases lying between them. The CDR3 DNA follows: TGTGCCAGCAGTGCCCGAGGGACTAGCACAGATACGCAGTATTTT. Translating it yields CASSARGTSTDTQYF.

The V gene is TRBV24-1, the J gene TRBJ2-7; D is possibly TRBD2 (5 bases). The CDR3 has 15 residues. Germline CDR1 is KGHDR and CDR2 is SFDVKD. Trimming left V 4 bases short and J 4 bases short, with 16 bases between. CDR3 residues: CATSESSGIRYEQYF. The CDR3 nucleotides are TGTGCCACCAGTGAAAGTTCCGGGATCCGTTACGAGCAGTACTTC.

The CDR3: CAISESGMNTEAFF. In nucleotides, the CDR3 is TGTGCCATCAGCGAATCCGGAATGAACACTGAAGCTTTCTTT. V usage is TRBV10-3 and J usage is TRBJ1-1; D is undetermined. The germline V gene has CDR1 ENHRY and CDR2 SYGVKD. Trimming removed 6 bases at V and 0 bases at J, with 11 bases between. There are 14 residues in the CDR3.

The chain employs TRBV7-9 and TRBJ1-2; D is unclear. This CDR3 spans 16 amino acids. Per germline, CDR1 SEHNR and CDR2 FQNEAQ (reference sequence). Trimming removed 0 bases at V and 2 bases at J, with 13 bases between. CDR3 in DNA: TGTGCCAGCAGCTTAGCCGGGGAAAGGGTGAACTATGGCTACACCTTC. Residues: CASSLAGERVNYGYTF. Looking up the rest from reference TRBV7-9 and TRBJ1-2 gives the full variable domain: DTGVSQNPRHKITKRGQNVTFRCDPISEHNRLYWYRQTLGQGPEFLTYFQNEAQLEKSRLLSDRFSAERPKGSFSTLEIQRTEQGDSAMYLCASSLAGERVNYGYTFGSGTRLTVV.

V usage is TRBV6-4 and J usage is TRBJ1-5; TRBD1 is a possible D gene (5 bases). Germline V gene sequence: CDR1 MRHNA, CDR2 SNTAGT. V was trimmed by 4 bases and J by 7 bases, leaving 11 bases between them. The CDR3 contains 13 residues. Here the CDR3 DNA reads TGTGCCAGCAGTGTTGACAGTGGACAGCCCCAGCATTTT. This translates into CASSVDSGQPQHF.

J is TRBJ2-1 and V is TRBV11-2, with D maybe TRBD2 (5 bases). The CDR3 loop spans 14 amino acids. CDR1 is SGHAT and CDR2 is FQNNGV in the germline V gene. Trimming took 3 bases from V and 6 from J, leaving 12 bases between them. CDR3 sequence reads: CASSFAASFNEQFF. The DNA for the CDR3 is TGTGCCAGCAGCTTTGCCGCTAGCTTCAATGAGCAGTTCTTC.

The chain combines TRBV5-1 with TRBJ2-4; tentative D call: TRBD2 (6 bases). Trimming pared 4 bases from V and 1 base from J, leaving 9 bases between. CDR1 and CDR2 (germline): SGHRS, YFSETQ. This CDR3 contains 14 residues. The CDR3 loop reads CASSPGVAKNIQYF. Written as DNA, the CDR3 is TGCGCCAGCAGCCCGGGGGTCGCCAAAAACATTCAGTACTTC.

The V call is TRBV16, the J call TRBJ1-6; D not certain. The CDR3 sequence is 16 residues long. CDR1 is KGHSY and CDR2 is FQNENV in the germline V gene. Deletions cut 0 bases from V and 7 bases from J, with 13 bases between. Here the CDR3 reads CASSQSRQATNSPLHF. CDR3 nucleotide sequence: TGTGCCAGCAGCCAATCCCGGCAGGCGACAAATTCACCCCTCCACTTT.

CDR3 nucleotides: TGTGCCAGCAGCTTGGTAGAAGCCTCCAGCCCCATCGATGAAAAACTGTTTTTT. Encoded protein: CASSLVEASSPIDEKLFF. The chain joins TRBV5-6 to TRBJ1-4, with D uncertain. Trimming left V 0 bases short and J 6 bases short, with 21 bases between. The CDR3 spans 18 residues. The V gene's germline CDR1 is SGHDT and CDR2 YYEEEE.

The chain recombines TRBV5-1 with TRBJ2-3, with TRBD2 matching 11 bases. CDR3 length: 15 amino acids. Per the germline V gene, CDR1 is SGHRS and CDR2 is YFSETQ. Trimming at V came to 4 bases and at J to 5 bases, leaving 6 bases not matched to a gene. CDR3 nucleotides: TGCGCCAGCAGCCTTAGCGGGGGGGACCAAGATACGCAGTATTTT. Its protein product is CASSLSGGDQDTQYF.

This chain uses TRBV7-8 with TRBJ1-1; a weak D match, TRBD1 (5 bases). This CDR3 has 15 residues. Trimming pared 1 base from V and 1 base from J, leaving 10 bases between. Per the germline V gene, CDR1 is SGHVS and CDR2 is FQNEAQ. CDR3 loop: CASSLDGHTNTEAFF. In DNA, the CDR3 is TGTGCCAGCAGCTTAGACGGACATACGAACACTGAAGCTTTCTTT.

Comments on this clone: At one of its ends the junction is not consistent with the germline gene, which may arise from a read error. The chain links TRBV19 to TRBJ1-3; D is unresolved. The CDR3 consists of 15 residues. Germline V CDR1 and CDR2: LNHDA, SQIVND (reference sequence). DNA for the CDR3: TGTGCCAGCAGTACCCTAATGGGCTCTGGAAACACCATATATTTT. Amino acid sequence: CASSTLMGSGNTIYF.

V gene TRBV9 combines with J gene TRBJ1-1; D is perhaps TRBD1 (5 bases). CDR1 and CDR2 (germline): SGDLS, YYNGEE. The germline V and J ends were trimmed by 4 bases and 3 bases, with 10 bases remaining between them. This CDR3 is 13 amino acids long. The CDR3 DNA sequence: TGTGCCAGCAGCCCCCTGGGGGACACTGAAGCTTTCTTT. Its translation is CASSPLGDTEAFF.

This clone has just one count. This chain connects TRBV7-3 to TRBJ1-2; no firm D call. Germline V gene data show CDR1 as SGHTA and CDR2 as FQGTGA. The CDR3 totals 15 residues. The V end lost 1 base, the J end lost 0 bases, and 9 bases lay between the germline ends. This chain's CDR3 is CASSLNTGPNYGYTF. In nucleotides, the CDR3 is TGTGCCAGCAGCTTAAACACCGGTCCTAACTATGGCTACACCTTC.

This chain joins TRBV27 and TRBJ1-1; 7 bases line up with TRBD1. Germline CDR1 reads MNHEY; CDR2 reads SMNVEV (reference sequence). This CDR3 contains 16 residues. The J segment lost 1 base and the V segment lost 4 bases, leaving 9 bases of the junction unmatched. The CDR3 protein is CASSSFFGTENTEAFF. The CDR3 nucleotides read TGTGCCAGCAGTTCTTTTTTCGGGACAGAGAACACTGAAGCTTTCTTT.

The chain combines TRBV19 with TRBJ1-2, with D unresolved. CDR1 and CDR2 (germline): LNHDA, SQIVND (reference sequence). V was pared by 3 bases and J by 1 base, with 21 bases between. The CDR3 covers 18 residues. CDR3 sequence: CASSIRRFPDGLNYGYTF. In DNA form, the CDR3 reads TGTGCCAGTAGTATTCGTCGTTTTCCGGACGGACTTAACTATGGCTACACCTTC.

J is TRBJ2-5 and V is TRBV19, with D unresolved. CDR1 LNHDA and CDR2 SQIVND come from the germline V gene (reference sequence). The CDR3 loop spans 15 amino acids. V was pared by 3 bases and J by 6 bases, with 17 bases between. The CDR3 is CASSIHRQAVQTQYF. In DNA form, the CDR3 reads TGTGCCAGTAGTATCCATCGTCAGGCGGTGCAGACCCAGTACTTC.